The 16 T cell receptor beta chains reported below all come from one sample, sequenced in a study of response to subunit inactivated influenza vaccine. Each CDR3 protein is one row after TCRdb ran MiXCR on the RT-PCR reads. The data show around 750,000 distinct CDR3 sequences, 20% to 25% seen once. Sample: PBMCs from blood, taken more than 4 days after vaccination. The receptors were sampled from a man over 45 who received an inactivated influenza vaccine.

This clonotype was recorded at least ten times. The chain has TRBV9 and TRBJ1-3, with a possible D match to TRBD1 (6 bases). CDR1 and CDR2 from the germline V gene are SGDLS and YYNGEE. Between the trimmed V and J ends, which lost 3 bases and 0 bases, there was a span of 7 bases. CDR3 length equals 14 residues. The CDR3 DNA follows: TGTGCCAGCAGCGGACAGGTCTCTGGAAACACCATATATTTT. Residues: CASSGQVSGNTIYF.

This clonotype appeared a few times. The chain uses TRBV9 and TRBJ2-1, with 7 bases matching TRBD2. Germline V gene sequence: CDR1 SGDLS, CDR2 YYNGEE. V lost 2 bases, J lost 6 bases, and 2 bases stayed unmatched. The CDR3 runs to 13 residues. CDR3 loop: CASSVTSPNEQFF. The CDR3 nucleotides are TGTGCCAGCAGCGTGACTAGCCCCAATGAGCAGTTCTTC. Full variable domain (missing parts from reference TRBV9 and TRBJ2-1): DSGVTQTPKHLITATGQRVTLRCSPRSGDLSVYWYQQSLDQGLQFLIQYYNGEERAKGNILERFSAQQFPDLHSELNLSSLELGDSALYFCASSVTSPNEQFFGPGTRLTVL.

This clonotype was detected a few times. The chain uses TRBV7-9 and TRBJ2-1; TRBD2 matches 13 bases. The V gene's germline CDR1 is SEHNR and CDR2 FQNEAQ (reference sequence). The CDR3 has 16 amino acids. Unmatched junction bases numbered 6, after V lost 5 bases and J lost 5 bases. CDR3 amino acids: CASSAQLAGGNNEQFF. In DNA, the CDR3 is TGTGCCAGCAGCGCTCAACTAGCGGGGGGGAACAATGAGCAGTTCTTC.

The chain uses TRBV3-1 and TRBJ2-3, with D uncertain. The germline V gene encodes CDR1 LGHDT and CDR2 YNNKEL (reference sequence). Trimming removed 4 bases at V and 2 bases at J, with 16 bases between. The CDR3 contains 16 residues. The CDR3 reads CASSPYIGRPTDTQYF. DNA of the CDR3: TGTGCCAGCAGCCCATACATCGGACGACCCACAGATACGCAGTATTTT.

The rearrangement joins TRBV7-2 to TRBJ2-5, with 7 bases lining up with TRBD1. V shed 5 bases, J shed 6 bases, and the junction held 12 bases outside the gene matches. Germline V gene sequence: CDR1 SGHTA, CDR2 FQGNSA. The CDR3 is made up of 15 amino acids. CDR3 in DNA: TGTGCCAGCAGCCCGAGGGGGCTAGATGTAAAGACCCAGTACTTC. Translating it yields CASSPRGLDVKTQYF.

This clonotype was seen ten or more times. V usage is TRBV7-2 and J usage is TRBJ1-2; 7 nucleotides agree with TRBD1. The CDR3 sequence is 12 residues long. CDR1 is SGHTA, CDR2 FQGNSA, per germline. The ends lost 7 bases at V and 7 bases at J; junction bases unmatched: 6. In nucleotides, the CDR3 is TGTGCCAGCACCTCGGACAGGACTGGCTACACCTTC. This codes for CASTSDRTGYTF.

The J gene is TRBJ1-1, the V gene TRBV10-3, with D uncertain. This CDR3 has 13 residues. Per the germline V gene, CDR1 is ENHRY and CDR2 is SYGVKD. Trimming stripped 3 bases from V and 0 bases from J, with 5 bases between. CDR3 coding DNA: TGTGCCATCAGTGACAGATTGAACACTGAAGCTTTCTTT. Protein sequence: CAISDRLNTEAFF.

This rearrangement joins TRBV20-1 to TRBJ2-4, with TRBD2 identical over 8 bases. Looked up from germline, CDR1 is DFQATT and CDR2 is SNEGSKA (reference sequence). The length of the CDR3 is 17 residues. The CDR3 nucleotides read TGCTGGGTCCCGTCCCCGGGGGGGTTGATAGCCAAAAACATTCAGTACTTC. As protein: CWVPSPGGLIAKNIQYF.

V gene TRBV20-1 combines with J gene TRBJ2-1; 8 nucleotides match TRBD2. The V and J ends lost 2 bases and 0 bases, in that order; junction bases with no gene match: 6. Germline loops: CDR1 DFQATT, CDR2 SNEGSKA (reference sequence). This CDR3 region has 16 residues. CDR3 amino acids: CSARLTSVSSYNEQFF. The DNA of the CDR3 is TGCAGTGCTAGACTGACTAGCGTGAGCTCCTACAATGAGCAGTTCTTC.

The chain is built from TRBV20-1 and TRBJ2-5; D not certain. V was cut by 6 bases and J by 2 bases, with 16 bases left in between. The CDR3 spans 14 residues. Germline assignment: CDR1 DFQATT and CDR2 SNEGSKA (reference sequence). The CDR3 DNA reads TGCAGTGCCCTGAAGTTGCAGCATCAAGAGACCCAGTACTTC. It yields the protein CSALKLQHQETQYF.

The chain combines TRBV5-1 with TRBJ2-5, with D possibly TRBD2 on 6 matching bases. In germline, CDR1 is SGHRS, CDR2 YFSETQ. CDR3 length: 14 residues. The germline V and J ends were trimmed by 1 base and 4 bases, with 11 bases remaining between them. The CDR3 nucleotides read TGCGCCAGCAGCTTGCTGGTGGGGGGAGAGACCCAGTACTTC. This sequence encodes CASSLLVGGETQYF. Looking up the rest from reference TRBV5-1 and TRBJ2-5 gives the full variable domain: KAGVTQTPRYLIKTRGQQVTLSCSPISGHRSVSWYQQTPGQGLQFLFEYFSETQRNKGNFPGRFSGRQFSNSRSEMNVSTLELGDSALYLCASSLLVGGETQYFGPGTRLLVL.

This clonotype occurred a few times. This sequence joins TRBV6-1 and TRBJ2-5; TRBD2 aligns across 7 bases. CDR3 size: 13 residues. CDR1 and CDR2 from the germline V gene are MNHNS and SASEGT. V dropped 4 bases and J dropped 5; count of bases not matched to a gene: 4. The DNA for the CDR3 is TGTGCCAGCAGTGGGACTAGATTGGAGACCCAGTACTTC. Encoded protein: CASSGTRLETQYF.

This clonotype has more than one count but fewer than ten. This chain uses TRBV20-1 with TRBJ2-5; 10 bases are shared with TRBD1. From germline, CDR1 is DFQATT and CDR2 SNEGSKA (reference sequence). Losses at the gene ends were 6 bases for V and 3 bases for J; bases not matched to a gene: 4. CDR3 length: 13 amino acids. The CDR3 is CSAKDRGKETQYF. CDR3 nucleotides: TGCAGTGCCAAGGACAGGGGGAAAGAGACCCAGTACTTC.

The chain recombines TRBV15 with TRBJ2-7, with 8 positions matching TRBD1. After removal of 4 bases from V and 3 bases from J, the junction contained 2 bases not matched to a gene. The CDR3 sequence is 13 residues long. CDR1 is LNHNV, CDR2 YYDKDF, per germline (reference sequence). CDR3 protein: CATSIDRGYEQYF. CDR3 DNA: TGTGCCACCAGCATCGACAGGGGCTACGAGCAGTACTTC.

CDR3 residues: CASSYAGTGGSNEQFF. The CDR3 nucleotides are TGTGCCAGCAGTTACGCCGGGACAGGGGGGTCAAATGAGCAGTTCTTC. The gene calls are TRBV6-5 and TRBJ2-1; TRBD1 matches at 11 bases. Trimming at V came to 2 bases and at J to 7 bases, leaving 7 bases not matched to a gene. CDR3 length: 16 amino acids. CDR1 and CDR2 from the germline V gene are MNHEY and SVGAGI.

This clonotype occurred a few times. The V and J genes are TRBV19 and TRBJ1-5, with a tentative D call TRBD1 (5 bases). The germline V and J ends were trimmed by 3 bases and 0 bases, with 9 bases remaining between them. Germline assignment: CDR1 LNHDA and CDR2 SQIVND (reference sequence). The length of the CDR3 is 15 residues. This CDR3 reads CASSIEGHSNQPQHF. The CDR3 DNA is TGTGCCAGTAGTATTGAGGGGCATAGCAATCAGCCCCAGCATTTT. Full variable domain (rest looked up from reference TRBV19 and TRBJ1-5): DGGITQSPKYLFRKEGQNVTLSCEQNLNHDAMYWYRQDPGQGLRLIYYSQIVNDFQKGDIAEGYSVSREKKESFPLTVTSAQKNPTAFYLCASSIEGHSNQPQHFGDGTRLSIL.